The sequence of this TCR beta chain was determined in a study of T cell changes during pregnancy in multiple sclerosis. This CDR3 is built from 15 residues. Deletions cut 5 bases from V and 4 bases from J, with 15 bases between. In germline, CDR1 is SGHAT, CDR2 FQNNGV. This clone has more than one count but fewer than ten. Method: immunoSEQ multiplex PCR; TCRdb's copy keeps in-frame clones and lacks some. Among some 64,000 clones listed, around 92% were seen once. Sequenced material: peripheral blood, taken after pregnancy. The receptor was derived from a female donor with multiple sclerosis, enrolled in a pregnancy study. This sequence joins TRBV11-2 and TRBJ1-3, with TRBD1 as a possible D gene (5 bases). As DNA, the CDR3 is TGTGCCAGCAGCCCGGGAGGGGCAGGGGGAAACACCATATATTTT. As protein: CASSPGGAGGNTIYF.